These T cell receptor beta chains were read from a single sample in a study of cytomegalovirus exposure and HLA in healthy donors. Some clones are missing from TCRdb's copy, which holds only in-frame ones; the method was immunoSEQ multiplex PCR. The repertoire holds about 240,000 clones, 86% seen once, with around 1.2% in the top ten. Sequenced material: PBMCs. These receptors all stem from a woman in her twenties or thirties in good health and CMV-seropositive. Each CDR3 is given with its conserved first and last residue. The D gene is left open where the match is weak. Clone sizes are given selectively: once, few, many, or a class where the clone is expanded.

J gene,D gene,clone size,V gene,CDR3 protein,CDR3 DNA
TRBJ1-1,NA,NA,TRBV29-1,CSVDSLSTRGTEAFF,TGCAGCGTTGATTCCCTCTCAACCCGCGGCACTGAAGCTTTCTTT
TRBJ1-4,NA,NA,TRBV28,CASSVILQGGKLFF,TGTGCCAGCAGCGTAATCCTACAGGGCGGAAAACTGTTTTTT
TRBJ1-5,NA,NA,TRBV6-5,CASRRSTNQPQHF,TGTGCCAGCAGGAGGTCTACCAATCAGCCCCAGCATTTT
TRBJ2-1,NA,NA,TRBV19,CASSITSGATSYNEQFF,TGTGCCAGTAGTATTACGTCGGGAGCAACCTCCTACAATGAGCAGTTCTTC
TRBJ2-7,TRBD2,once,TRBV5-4,CASSGGLAGGNYEQYF,TGTGCCAGCAGCGGGGGACTAGCGGGAGGAAACTACGAGCAGTACTTC
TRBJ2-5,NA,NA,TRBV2,CASSEARVRETQYF,TGTGCCAGCAGTGAAGCGCGGGTTCGGGAGACCCAGTACTTC
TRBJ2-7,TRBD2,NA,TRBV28,CASSGRGINYEQYF,TGTGCCAGCAGTGGGAGGGGCATTAACTACGAGCAGTACTTC
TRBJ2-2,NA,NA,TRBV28,CASLAGLNTGELFF,TGTGCCAGTTTGGCAGGCTTAAACACCGGGGAGCTGTTTTTT
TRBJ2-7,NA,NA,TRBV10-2,CASSVAGGPYEQYF,TGCGCCAGCAGTGTGGCGGGCGGTCCCTACGAGCAGTACTTC
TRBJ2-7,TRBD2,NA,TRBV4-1,CASSQDGRGGRSSYEQYF,TGCGCCAGCAGCCAAGATGGTCGGGGGGGAAGGAGCTCCTACGAGCAGTACTTC
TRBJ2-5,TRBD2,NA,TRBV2,CASVLLAGGVGTQYF,TGTGCCAGCGTCCTTCTAGCGGGAGGGGTTGGGACCCAGTACTTC
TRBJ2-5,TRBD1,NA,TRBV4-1,CASSQGLMTGTQETQYF,TGCGCCAGCAGCCAAGGCCTAATGACAGGGACCCAAGAGACCCAGTACTTC
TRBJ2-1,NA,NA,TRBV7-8,CASRSPSNEQFF,TGTGCCAGCAGATCCCCGTCTAATGAGCAGTTCTTC
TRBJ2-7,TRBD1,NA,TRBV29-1,CSATGVSYEQYF,TGCAGCGCGACAGGGGTCTCCTACGAGCAGTACTTC